The 11 T cell receptor beta chains listed next were all sequenced from one sample in a study of T cell repertoires in cytomegalovirus infection. TCRdb recomputed calls from the reads with MiXCR, one row per CDR3 protein. Of approximately 200,000 distinct CDR3 sequences in the sample, about 28% are singletons; the top ten hold roughly 31%. Specimen: PBMCs. The receptors come from a human donor in good health (CMV status not recorded). Some clones in this sample may be carry-over from other donors' samples.

This sequence joins TRBV12-3 or TRBV12-4 and TRBJ1-1; the D gene is possibly TRBD1 (5 bases). The V end was cut by 6 bases, the J end by 4 bases, with 15 bases between. The CDR3 consists of 14 residues. DNA of the CDR3: TGTGCCAGCAGCTTCGCGAGGGGCAGCACTGAAGCTTTCTTT. Its protein is CASSFARGSTEAFF.

This clonotype was counted at least ten times. V gene TRBV4-3 combines with J gene TRBJ2-1; 8 positions agree with TRBD2. The V segment lost 0 bases and the J segment 6 bases; nucleotides outside the gene matches: 4. In germline, CDR1 is LGHNA, CDR2 YSLEER. This CDR3 region has 15 residues. The CDR3 DNA is TGCGCCAGCAGCCAAGAAGGCCTAGCGGGCAATGAGCAGTTCTTC. Its protein product is CASSQEGLAGNEQFF.

The chain couples TRBV6-5 to TRBJ2-1; 14 nucleotides line up with TRBD2. The length of the CDR3 is 16 residues. J gave up 5 bases and V 6 bases, and 6 bases lay outside the gene matches. CDR1 is MNHEY, CDR2 SVGAGI, per germline. CDR3 region: CASSHQGLAGDNEQFF. CDR3 nucleotide sequence: TGTGCCAGCAGCCACCAGGGACTAGCGGGGGACAATGAGCAGTTCTTC.

The gene calls are TRBV19 and TRBJ2-6, with unresolved D. Looked up from germline, CDR1 is LNHDA and CDR2 is SQIVND (reference sequence). Deletions cut 7 bases from V and 4 bases from J, with 8 bases between. The CDR3 length is 13 residues. The CDR3 DNA follows: TGTGCCAGTAAACTCACCGGGGCCAACGTCCTGACTTTC. Its translation: CASKLTGANVLTF.

The V and J genes are TRBV20-1 and TRBJ2-2, with TRBD1 as a possible D gene (5 bases). This CDR3 comprises 14 residues. Germline CDR1 is DFQATT and CDR2 is SNEGSKA (reference sequence). In DNA form, the CDR3 reads TGCAGCCTGAGAAGGGGCCGGGTCACCGGGGAGCTGTTTTTT. Residues: CSLRRGRVTGELFF.

The chain carries TRBV7-4 and TRBJ1-2, with 11 bases that match TRBD1. CDR3 length: 14 amino acids. The V segment lost 5 bases and the J segment 5 bases; nucleotides outside the gene matches: 4. The germline V gene has CDR1 SGHVT and CDR2 SQSDAQ. CDR3 nucleotide sequence: TGTGCCAGCAGCCTGGACAGGGGGCGGTATGGCTACACCTTC. It encodes CASSLDRGRYGYTF.

This clonotype was seen only a few times. The chain combines TRBV5-6 with TRBJ2-1; 11 nucleotides match TRBD1. The trim removed 4 bases at V and 5 bases at J, leaving 2 bases unmatched. This CDR3 region has 14 residues. Germline V CDR1 and CDR2: SGHDT, YYEEEE. The DNA for the CDR3 is TGTGCCAGCAGCGGGACAGGGGGACACAATGAGCAGTTCTTC. Its protein product is CASSGTGGHNEQFF.

This clonotype was seen a handful of times. The chain uses TRBV4-2 and TRBJ1-1; D is unresolved. Germline assignment: CDR1 LGHNA and CDR2 YNFKEQ. There are 16 residues in the CDR3. With 3 bases removed from V and 5 bases from J, the gap between germline ends came to 19 bases. CDR3 bases: TGTGCCAGCAGCCAGATTGAGTACCGTGGAGATACTGAAGCTTTCTTT. Its translation is CASSQIEYRGDTEAFF.

The chain combines TRBV7-2 with TRBJ2-7; D is perhaps TRBD2 (5 bases). The CDR3 contains 15 residues. Germline lookup yields CDR1 SGHTA and CDR2 FQGNSA. V gave up 2 bases and J gave up 6 bases, with 17 bases separating them. This chain's CDR3 is CASSLKRVHTSEQYF. Written as DNA, the CDR3 is TGTGCCAGCAGCTTAAAGAGGGTCCATACAAGCGAGCAGTACTTC.

This clonotype was seen repeatedly, ten times or more. The chain couples TRBV7-2 to TRBJ1-4; no clear D gene. The CDR3 has 14 amino acids. Per the germline V gene, CDR1 is SGHTA and CDR2 is FQGNSA. V was cut by 4 bases and J by 0 bases, with 6 bases left in between. This chain's CDR3 is CASSSYPTNEKLFF. DNA of the CDR3: TGTGCCAGCAGCTCGTACCCAACTAATGAAAAACTGTTTTTT.

This clonotype has ten or more counts. The V gene is TRBV2, the J gene TRBJ2-7; D call uncertain. V was clipped by 1 base and J by 5 bases, with 21 bases between them. There are 17 residues in the CDR3. The germline gives CDR1 SNHLY, CDR2 FYNNEI. CDR3 nucleotide sequence: TGTGCCAGCAGTGAAGGCGTGGCCCGGGCCGCAAACAACGAGCAGTACTTC. This sequence encodes CASSEGVARAANNEQYF. Full variable domain (rest looked up from reference TRBV2 and TRBJ2-7): EPEVTQTPSHQVTQMGQEVILRCVPISNHLYFYWYRQILGQKVEFLVSFYNNEISEKSEIFDDQFSVERPDGSNFTLKIRSTKLEDSAMYFCASSEGVARAANNEQYFGPGTRLTVT.